The T cell receptor beta chain under discussion was sequenced for a study of human T cells and chemical hapten exposure. Study results and caveats: TCRs exceeding a frequency of 1 in 1000 stayed unchanged under DPC sensitization.

Time point described: patch test 1, 2 weeks after DPC sensitization. Regarding treatment: therapeutic diphenylcyclopropenone sensitization with weekly scalp DPC. Trimming pared 2 bases from V and 0 bases from J, leaving 12 bases between. The CDR3 contains 16 residues. CDR1 PRHDT and CDR2 FYEKMQ come from the germline V gene (reference sequence). Comment on this clonotype: Its target is unknown.

TCRdb re-derived calls from the RACE reads in MiXCR, one entry per CDR3 protein. The sample lists 370,000 or so distinct CDR3 sequences; approximately 5.1% were seen once. The V call is TRBV13, the J call TRBJ2-3, with D perhaps matching TRBD2 (5 bases). Here the sequenced sample was whole blood, taken in connection with sensitization to the hapten diphenylcyclopropenone (DPC). The TCR sequence derives from a woman aged 45 to 65 with alopecia areata. Some clones in this sample may be carry-over from other donors' samples. The CDR3 is CASSLTAELSTDTQYF. For the CDR3, the DNA is TGTGCCAGCAGCTTAACAGCGGAACTCAGCACAGATACGCAGTATTTT.